This T cell receptor beta chain comes out of a study of CD8 T cells in ankylosing spondylitis. TCRdb fed the 5' RACE reads into MiXCR, producing one record per CDR3 protein. The sample includes about 240,000 distinct CDR3 sequences, about 10% of them seen just once. V lost 0 bases and J lost 3, with 8 bases in between. The CDR3 consists of 15 residues. The germline gives CDR1 SSHAT, CDR2 FNYEAQ (reference sequence). Study-wide points: In peripheral blood, disease-linked CD8+ clones occurred at relatively low frequencies.

Ten or more counts support this clonotype. Antigen: not known. The sequenced material came from blood, either unsorted or a sorted T cell fraction (not recorded which). This receptor was obtained from a male donor with ankylosing spondylitis or in good health (not recorded which). The chain joins TRBV7-7 to TRBJ2-2; D tentatively fits TRBD1 or TRBD2 (5 bases each). The CDR3 here is CASSLAGADTGELFF. Here the CDR3 DNA reads TGTGCCAGCAGCTTAGCCGGGGCCGACACCGGGGAGCTGTTTTTT.